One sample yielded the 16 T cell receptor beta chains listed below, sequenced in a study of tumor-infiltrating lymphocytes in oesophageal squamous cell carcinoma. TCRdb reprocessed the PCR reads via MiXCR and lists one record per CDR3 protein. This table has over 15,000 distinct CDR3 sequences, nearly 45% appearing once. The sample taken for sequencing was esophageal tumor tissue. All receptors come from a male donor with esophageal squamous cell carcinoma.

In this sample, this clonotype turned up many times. CDR3 coding DNA: TGTGCCAGCAGGGGACTAGCGGGAAATAAGCAGTACTTC. This translates into CASRGLAGNKQYF. V gene TRBV2 combines with J gene TRBJ2-5; TRBD2 matches at 13 bases. Germline CDR1 reads SNHLY; CDR2 reads FYNNEI. The ends lost 6 bases at V and 11 bases at J; junction bases unmatched: 6. This CDR3 has 13 residues.

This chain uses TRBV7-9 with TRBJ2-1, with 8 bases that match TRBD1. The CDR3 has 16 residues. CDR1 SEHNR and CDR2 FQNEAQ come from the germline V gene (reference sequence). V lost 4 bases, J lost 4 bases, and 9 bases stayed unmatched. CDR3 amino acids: CASSSREQGAYNEQFF. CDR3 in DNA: TGTGCCAGCAGCTCAAGGGAGCAGGGGGCATACAATGAGCAGTTCTTC. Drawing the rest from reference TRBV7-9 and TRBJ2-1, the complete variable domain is DTGVSQNPRHKITKRGQNVTFRCDPISEHNRLYWYRQTLGQGPEFLTYFQNEAQLEKSRLLSDRFSAERPKGSFSTLEIQRTEQGDSAMYLCASSSREQGAYNEQFFGPGTRLTVL.

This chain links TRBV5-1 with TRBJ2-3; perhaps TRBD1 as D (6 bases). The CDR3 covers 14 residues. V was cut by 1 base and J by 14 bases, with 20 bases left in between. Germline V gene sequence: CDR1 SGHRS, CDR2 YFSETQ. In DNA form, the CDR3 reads TGCGCCAGCAGCTTGCGACAGGACAACGGGGAGCTGTATTTT. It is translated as CASSLRQDNGELYF. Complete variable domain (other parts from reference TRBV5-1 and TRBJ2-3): KAGVTQTPRYLIKTRGQQVTLSCSPISGHRSVSWYQQTPGQGLQFLFEYFSETQRNKGNFPGRFSGRQFSNSRSEMNVSTLELGDSALYLCASSLRQDNGELYFGPGTRLTVL.

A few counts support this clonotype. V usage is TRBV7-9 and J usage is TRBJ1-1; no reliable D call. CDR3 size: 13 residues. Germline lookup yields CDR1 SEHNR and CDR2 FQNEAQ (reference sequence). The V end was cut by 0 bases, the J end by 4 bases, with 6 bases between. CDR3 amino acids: CASSLAEPTEAFF. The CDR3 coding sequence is TGTGCCAGCAGCTTAGCAGAGCCCACTGAAGCTTTCTTT.

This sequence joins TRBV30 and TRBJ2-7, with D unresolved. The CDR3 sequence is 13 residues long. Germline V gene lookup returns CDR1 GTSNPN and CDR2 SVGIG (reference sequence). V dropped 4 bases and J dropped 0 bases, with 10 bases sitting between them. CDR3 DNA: TGTGCCTGGATGGCCGGAACCTCCTACGAGCAGTACTTC. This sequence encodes CAWMAGTSYEQYF.

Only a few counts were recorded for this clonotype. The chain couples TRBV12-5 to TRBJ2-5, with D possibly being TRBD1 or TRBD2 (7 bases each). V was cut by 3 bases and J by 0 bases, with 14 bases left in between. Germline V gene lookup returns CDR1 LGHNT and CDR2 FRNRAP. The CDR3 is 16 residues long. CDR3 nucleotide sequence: TGTGCTAGTGGTTTTCAGGGGGGGAGGTACCAAGAGACCCAGTACTTC. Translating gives CASGFQGGRYQETQYF.

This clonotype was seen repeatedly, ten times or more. Here the CDR3 reads CASSSRTSGRQDTQYF. The DNA of the CDR3 is TGTGCCAGCAGCTCTAGGACTAGCGGGAGGCAAGATACGCAGTATTTT. The V and J genes are TRBV5-4 and TRBJ2-3; TRBD2 matches at 14 bases. V lost 3 bases and J lost 5; bases outside the gene matches: 5. This CDR3 has 16 residues. Per the germline V gene, CDR1 is SGHNT and CDR2 is YYREEE (reference sequence).

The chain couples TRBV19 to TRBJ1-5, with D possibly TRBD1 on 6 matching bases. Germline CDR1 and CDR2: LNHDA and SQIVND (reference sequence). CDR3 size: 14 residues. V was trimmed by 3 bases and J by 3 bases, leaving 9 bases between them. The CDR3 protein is CASSIYRDNQPQHF. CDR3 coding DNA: TGTGCCAGTAGTATTTACAGGGACAATCAGCCCCAGCATTTT. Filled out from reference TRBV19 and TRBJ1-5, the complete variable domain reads DGGITQSPKYLFRKEGQNVTLSCEQNLNHDAMYWYRQDPGQGLRLIYYSQIVNDFQKGDIAEGYSVSREKKESFPLTVTSAQKNPTAFYLCASSIYRDNQPQHFGDGTRLSIL.

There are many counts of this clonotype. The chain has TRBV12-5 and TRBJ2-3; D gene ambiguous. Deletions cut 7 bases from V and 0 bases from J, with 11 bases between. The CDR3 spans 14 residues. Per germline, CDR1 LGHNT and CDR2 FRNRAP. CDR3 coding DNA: TGTGCTAGTGTCCCAGACCGTAGCACAGATACGCAGTATTTT. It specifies CASVPDRSTDTQYF. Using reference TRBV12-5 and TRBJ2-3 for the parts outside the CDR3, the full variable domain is DARVTQTPRHKVTEMGQEVTMRCQPILGHNTVFWYRQTMMQGLELLAYFRNRAPLDDSGMPKDRFSAEMPDATLATLKIQPSEPRDSAVYFCASVPDRSTDTQYFGPGTRLTVL.

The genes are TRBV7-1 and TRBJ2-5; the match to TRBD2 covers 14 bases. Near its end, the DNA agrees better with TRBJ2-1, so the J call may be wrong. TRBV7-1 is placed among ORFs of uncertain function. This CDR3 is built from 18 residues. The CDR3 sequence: CASSSSGLGTSGRNEQFF. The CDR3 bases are TGTGCCAGCAGCTCTAGCGGCCTCGGGACTAGCGGGAGAAATGAGCAGTTCTTC.

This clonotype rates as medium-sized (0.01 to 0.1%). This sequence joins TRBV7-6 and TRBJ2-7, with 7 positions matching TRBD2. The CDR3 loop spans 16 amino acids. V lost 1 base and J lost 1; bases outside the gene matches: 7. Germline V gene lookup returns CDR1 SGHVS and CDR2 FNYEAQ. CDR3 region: CASSLEVSGASYEQYF. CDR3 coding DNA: TGTGCCAGCAGCTTAGAGGTCAGCGGGGCTTCCTACGAGCAGTACTTC.

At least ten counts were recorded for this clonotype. The DNA of the CDR3 is TGTGCCAGCAGCTCCCGACAGGGAGGGGACATTCAGTACTTC. Translation gives CASSSRQGGDIQYF. The chain employs TRBV11-3 and TRBJ2-4, with D perhaps TRBD1 or TRBD2 (7 bases each). The length of the CDR3 is 14 residues. In germline, CDR1 is SGHNT, CDR2 YENEEA. The V end lost 4 bases, the J end lost 8 bases, and 15 bases lay between the germline ends.

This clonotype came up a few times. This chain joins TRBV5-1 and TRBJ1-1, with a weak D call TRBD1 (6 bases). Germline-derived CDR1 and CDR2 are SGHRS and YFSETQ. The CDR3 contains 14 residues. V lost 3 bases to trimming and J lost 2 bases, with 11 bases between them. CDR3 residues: CASSSGTPNTEAFF. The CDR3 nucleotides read TGCGCCAGCAGCTCCGGGACACCTAACACTGAAGCTTTCTTT.

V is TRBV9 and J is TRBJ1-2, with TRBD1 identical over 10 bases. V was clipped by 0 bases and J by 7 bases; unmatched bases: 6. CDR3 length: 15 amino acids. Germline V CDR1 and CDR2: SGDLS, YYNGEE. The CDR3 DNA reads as TGTGCCAGCAGCGTAGCTGAGGGGACAGGGGCTGGCTACACCTTC. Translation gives CASSVAEGTGAGYTF.

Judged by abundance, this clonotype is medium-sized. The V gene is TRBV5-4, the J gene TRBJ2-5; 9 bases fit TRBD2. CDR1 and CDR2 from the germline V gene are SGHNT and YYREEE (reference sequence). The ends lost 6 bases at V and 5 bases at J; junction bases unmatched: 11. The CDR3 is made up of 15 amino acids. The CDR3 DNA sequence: TGTGCCAGCACCCTCTGGCGGGGGGGCGGGGAGACCCAGTACTTC. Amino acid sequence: CASTLWRGGGETQYF. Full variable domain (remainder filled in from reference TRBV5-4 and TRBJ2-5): ETGVTQSPTHLIKTRGQQVTLRCSSQSGHNTVSWYQQALGQGPQFIFQYYREEENGRGNFPPRFSGLQFPNYSSELNVNALELDDSALYLCASTLWRGGGETQYFGPGTRLLVL.

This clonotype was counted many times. Here the CDR3 reads CATSDSSGVGELFF. The CDR3, as DNA: TGTGCCACCAGTGATTCATCAGGGGTCGGGGAGCTGTTTTTT. This chain links TRBV24-1 with TRBJ2-2; perhaps TRBD1 as D (6 bases). Germline assignment: CDR1 KGHDR and CDR2 SFDVKD. CDR3 length equals 14 residues. Trimming pared 2 bases from V and 7 bases from J, leaving 10 bases between.